Listed here are 5 T cell receptor beta chains from one sample, sequenced in a study of cytomegalovirus exposure and HLA in healthy donors. Clones were read by immunoSEQ multiplex PCR, and TCRdb kept only the in-frame ones, dropping some. This sample has 70,000 or so clones, with roughly 94% found just once. The material sequenced was PBMCs. The receptors derive from a woman aged 18-29 years in good health and CMV-seropositive.

The count of this clone is one. The CDR3 loop reads CASRSVGGTTEAFF. The DNA for the CDR3 is TGTGCCAGTAGATCGGTCGGGGGAACCACTGAAGCTTTCTTT. The chain has TRBV19 and TRBJ1-1, with a tentative D call TRBD1 (5 bases). The CDR3 is made up of 14 amino acids. Germline loops: CDR1 LNHDA, CDR2 SQIVND (reference sequence). V was shortened by 6 bases and J by 4 bases, with 15 bases between the two germline ends.

The gene calls are TRBV30 and TRBJ2-5; 8 bases agree with TRBD2. The CDR3 extends over 15 amino acids. The V gene's germline CDR1 is GTSNPN and CDR2 SVGIG (reference sequence). The ends lost 4 bases at V and 5 bases at J; junction bases unmatched: 12. CDR3 DNA: TGTGCCTGGACCGCGTCGGGGGGGGCTTGGGAGACCCAGTACTTC. Translation gives CAWTASGGAWETQYF.

The chain carries TRBV30 and TRBJ1-5; the match to TRBD1 covers 9 bases. The junction had 5 bases not matched to a gene; V was cut back by 1 base and J by 4 bases. Germline V gene sequence: CDR1 GTSNPN, CDR2 SVGIG (reference sequence). CDR3 length: 15 amino acids. DNA for the CDR3: TGTGCCTGGAGTGCCCCCGGGACAGGGAATCAGCCCCAGCATTTT. As protein: CAWSAPGTGNQPQHF.

This chain joins TRBV18 and TRBJ2-5; 9 bases line up with TRBD1. Germline V lookup: CDR1 KGHSH, CDR2 LQKENI. With V trimmed by 5 bases and J by 3 bases, 4 bases remained unmatched. The CDR3 is 14 residues long. CDR3 nucleotide sequence: TGTGCCAGCTCATCGGGACAGGGCGAAGAGACCCAGTACTTC. This encodes CASSSGQGEETQYF.

The J gene is TRBJ1-1, the V gene TRBV6-6, with 7 bases lining up with TRBD1. J gave up 4 bases and V 6 bases, and 11 bases lay outside the gene matches. Per germline, CDR1 MNHNY and CDR2 SVGAGI (reference sequence). The CDR3 extends over 15 amino acids. The CDR3: CASRRTQGFGTEAFF. For the CDR3, the DNA is TGTGCCAGCAGACGAACACAGGGGTTCGGCACTGAAGCTTTCTTT.